This entry concerns a single T cell receptor (beta chain). The sample is drawn from a study of patients and donors after allogeneic stem cell transplantation. The germline V and J ends were trimmed by 0 bases and 4 bases, with 16 bases remaining between them. Germline V lookup: CDR1 MGHRA, CDR2 YSYEKL. The CDR3 extends over 16 amino acids. TCRdb re-called the RT-PCR reads through MiXCR, storing one row per CDR3 protein. The data contain around 200,000 distinct CDR3 sequences, about 37% of them singletons. This chain uses TRBV4-1 with TRBJ2-7, with D tentatively TRBD1 or TRBD2 (5 bases each). The sequenced sample was blood, either unsorted or a sorted T cell fraction (not recorded which). The TCR originated in a human donor who was either an allogeneic HSCT recipient or a stem cell or donor lymphocyte infusion donor (not recorded which). It is not recorded whose cells these are; they may come from a transplant donor. As DNA, the CDR3 is TGCGCCAGCAGCCAAGATCGGTCAGGGACGAGATACGAGCAGTACTTC. Translated, it gives CASSQDRSGTRYEQYF.